This T cell receptor (beta chain) was obtained from a study of metastatic and nonmetastatic thyroid tumors. General study findings and limits: A significant increase in TCR beta diversity was reportedly seen in malignant thyroid tumors relative to benign nodules, in blood and tumor.

Patients were all untreated before their thyroid surgery. Trimming pared 7 bases from V and 8 bases from J, leaving 12 bases between. The CDR3 contains 13 residues. Germline CDR1 LNHDA, CDR2 SQIVND (reference sequence). Within the sample, this clone is medium-sized. Its specificity is not known. TCRdb re-clonotyped the PCR reads via MiXCR. The repertoire holds about 43,000 clones, with 3% to 3.5% as singletons. Sequences were obtained from blood. This chain uses TRBV19 with TRBJ1-6; a possible D gene is TRBD1 (6 bases). This receptor was taken from a female donor with papillary thyroid cancer or a benign thyroid nodule (not recorded which). Some clones in this sample may be carry-over from other donors' samples. CDR3 nucleotides: TGTGCCAGTACCACAGGGTGGCATTCACCCCTCCACTTT. It specifies CASTTGWHSPLHF.